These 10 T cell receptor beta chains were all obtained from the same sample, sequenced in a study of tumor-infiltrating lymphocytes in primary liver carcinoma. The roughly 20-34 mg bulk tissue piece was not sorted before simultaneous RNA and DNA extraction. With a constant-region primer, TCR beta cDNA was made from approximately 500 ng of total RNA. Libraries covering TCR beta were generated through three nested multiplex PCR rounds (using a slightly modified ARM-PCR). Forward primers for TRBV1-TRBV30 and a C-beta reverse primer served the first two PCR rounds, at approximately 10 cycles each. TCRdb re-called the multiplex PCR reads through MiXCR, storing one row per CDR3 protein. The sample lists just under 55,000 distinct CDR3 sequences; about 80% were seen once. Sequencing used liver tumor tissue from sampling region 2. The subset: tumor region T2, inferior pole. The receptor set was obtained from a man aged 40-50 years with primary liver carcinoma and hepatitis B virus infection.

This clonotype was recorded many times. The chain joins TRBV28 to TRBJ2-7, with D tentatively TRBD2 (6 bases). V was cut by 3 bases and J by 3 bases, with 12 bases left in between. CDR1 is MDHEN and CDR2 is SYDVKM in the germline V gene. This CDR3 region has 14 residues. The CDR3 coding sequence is TGTGCCAGCAGTTTTCAACCCGGGAGCTACGAGCAGTACTTC. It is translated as CASSFQPGSYEQYF. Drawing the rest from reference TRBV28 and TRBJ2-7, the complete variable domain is DVKVTQSSRYLVKRTGEKVFLECVQDMDHENMFWYRQDPGLGLRLIYFSYDVKMKEKGDIPEGYSVSREKKERFSLILESASTNQTSMYLCASSFQPGSYEQYFGPGTRLTVT.

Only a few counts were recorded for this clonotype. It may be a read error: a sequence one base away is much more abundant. The CDR3 spells CAWSSAMDGTQYF. In DNA form, the CDR3 reads TGTGCCTGGAGTTCAGCAATGGACGGTACGCAGTATTTT. V is TRBV30 and J is TRBJ2-3; D is ambiguous. The CDR3 spans 13 residues. V lost 2 bases and J lost 8, with 14 bases in between. Germline V CDR1 and CDR2: GTSNPN, SVGIG (reference sequence).

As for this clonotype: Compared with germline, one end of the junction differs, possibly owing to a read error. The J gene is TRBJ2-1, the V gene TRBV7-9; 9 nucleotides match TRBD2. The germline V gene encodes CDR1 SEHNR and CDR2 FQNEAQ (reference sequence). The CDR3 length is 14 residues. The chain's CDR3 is CASSFAGGPSDQFF. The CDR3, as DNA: TGTGCTAGCAGCTTTGCGGGAGGGCCAAGTGATCAATTCTTC.

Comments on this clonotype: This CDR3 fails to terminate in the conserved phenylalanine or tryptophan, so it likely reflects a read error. DNA for the CDR3: TGCGCCAGCAGCTTGGGCGAACATGAGCAGTTCATC. This encodes CASSLGEHEQFI. The gene calls are TRBV5-1 and TRBJ2-1; D is undetermined. The CDR3 totals 12 residues. Germline lookup yields CDR1 SGHRS and CDR2 YFSETQ. V dropped 0 bases and J dropped 8 bases, with 6 bases sitting between them.

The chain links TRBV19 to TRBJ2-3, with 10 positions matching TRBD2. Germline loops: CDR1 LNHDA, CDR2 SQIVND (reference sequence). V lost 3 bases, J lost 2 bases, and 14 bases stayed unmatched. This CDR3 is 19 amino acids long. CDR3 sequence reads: CASSIEGSSGRLSTDTQYF. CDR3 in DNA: TGTGCCAGTAGTATCGAGGGATCTAGCGGGAGACTATCCACAGATACGCAGTATTTT.

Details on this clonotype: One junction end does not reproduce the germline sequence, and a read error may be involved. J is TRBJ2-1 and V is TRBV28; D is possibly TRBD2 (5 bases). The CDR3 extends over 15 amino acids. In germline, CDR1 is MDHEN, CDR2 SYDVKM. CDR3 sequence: CASSPQTGSYSEQFF. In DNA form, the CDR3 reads TGTGCCAGCAGTCCCCAGACGGGGTCCTACAGTGAGCAGTTCTTC.

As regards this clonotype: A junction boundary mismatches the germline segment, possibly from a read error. The CDR3 protein is CSVRRAGGSRYEQHF. CDR3 nucleotides: TGCAGTGTTCGACGAGCGGGAGGTTCTCGCTACGAGCAGCACTTC. V usage is TRBV29-1 and J usage is TRBJ2-7; 9 bases agree with TRBD2. The CDR3 runs 15 residues. Germline values: CDR1 SQVTM, CDR2 ANQGSEA.

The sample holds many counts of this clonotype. The chain's CDR3 is CASSYSRARSGELFF. CDR3 sequence (DNA): TGTGCCAGCAGTTACAGTAGGGCCCGGTCCGGGGAGCTGTTTTTT. The rearrangement uses TRBV6-5 and TRBJ2-2; no reliable D call. V was pared by 2 bases and J by 6 bases, with 13 bases between. In germline, CDR1 is MNHEY, CDR2 SVGAGI. CDR3 length equals 15 residues.

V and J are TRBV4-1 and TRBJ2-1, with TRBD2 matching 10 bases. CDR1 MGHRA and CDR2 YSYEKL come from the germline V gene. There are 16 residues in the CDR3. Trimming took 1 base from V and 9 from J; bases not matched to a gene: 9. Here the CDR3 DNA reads TGCGCCAGCAGCCAAGCTAGCGGGAGTTGGGAGAGTGAGCAGTTCTTC. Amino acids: CASSQASGSWESEQFF.

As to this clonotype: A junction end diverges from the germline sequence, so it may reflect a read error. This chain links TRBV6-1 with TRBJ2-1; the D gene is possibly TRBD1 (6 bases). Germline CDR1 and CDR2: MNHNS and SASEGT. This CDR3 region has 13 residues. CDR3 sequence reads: CAGRYRDINEQFF. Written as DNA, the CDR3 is TGTGCCGGCAGATACCGGGACATCAATGAGCAGTTCTTC.